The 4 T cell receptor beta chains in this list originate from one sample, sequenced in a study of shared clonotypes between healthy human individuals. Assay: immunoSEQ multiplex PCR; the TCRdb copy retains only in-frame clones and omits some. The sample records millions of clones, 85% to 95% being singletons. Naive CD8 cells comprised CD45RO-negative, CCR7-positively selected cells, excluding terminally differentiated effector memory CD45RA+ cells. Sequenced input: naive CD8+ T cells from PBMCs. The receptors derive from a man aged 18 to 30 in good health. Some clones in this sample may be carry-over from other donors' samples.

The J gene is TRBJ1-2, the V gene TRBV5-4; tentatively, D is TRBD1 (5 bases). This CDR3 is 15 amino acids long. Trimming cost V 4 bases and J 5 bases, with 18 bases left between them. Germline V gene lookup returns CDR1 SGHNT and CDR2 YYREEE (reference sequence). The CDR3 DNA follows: TGTGCCAGCAGCCCGATTAGAGACAGACCATATGGCTACACCTTC. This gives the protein CASSPIRDRPYGYTF.

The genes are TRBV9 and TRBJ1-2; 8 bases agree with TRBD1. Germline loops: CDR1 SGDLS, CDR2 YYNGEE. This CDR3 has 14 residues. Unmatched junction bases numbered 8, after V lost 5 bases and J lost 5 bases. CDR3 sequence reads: CASRAGGAGYGYTF. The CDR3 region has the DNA TGTGCCAGCAGAGCAGGGGGCGCCGGGTATGGCTACACCTTC.

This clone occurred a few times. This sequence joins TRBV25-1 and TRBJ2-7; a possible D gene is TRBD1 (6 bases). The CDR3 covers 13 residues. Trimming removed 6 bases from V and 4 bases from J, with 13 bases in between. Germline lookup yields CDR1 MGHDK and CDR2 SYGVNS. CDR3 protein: CASSNRERYEQYF. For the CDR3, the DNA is TGTGCCAGCAGCAACAGGGAAAGATACGAGCAGTACTTC.

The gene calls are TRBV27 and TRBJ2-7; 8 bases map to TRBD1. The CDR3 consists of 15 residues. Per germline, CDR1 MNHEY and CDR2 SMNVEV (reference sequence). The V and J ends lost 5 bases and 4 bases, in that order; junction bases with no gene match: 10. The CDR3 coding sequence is TGTGCCAGCAGTCCGGACAGGGAACCGTGGTACGAGCAGTACTTC. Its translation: CASSPDREPWYEQYF.